Detailed here is one T cell receptor (beta chain). The CDR3 contains 14 residues. The germline gives CDR1 MNHEY, CDR2 SVGAGI. V was trimmed by 8 bases and J by 7 bases, leaving 20 bases between them. In the study's own analysis: Amplifying reference gene primers gave estimates of nucleated cell counts. The data were produced by immunoSEQ multiplex PCR, yet TCRdb's version contains in-frame clones alone and is incomplete. V and J calls and clone size are copied from that table; D and trimming were computed from the DNA. The sample has fewer than 300,000 clones; nearly 90% are singletons. The sample comes from a study of blood T cell repertoires in COVID-19. Study background: Researchers got acute and convalescent COVID-19 samples from the United States, Italy and Spain. The analysed material was cDNA or gDNA that came from T cells, B-cell-depleted T cells, or PBMCs.

This TCR was sampled from a woman in her 30s with acute or convalescent COVID-19. Material: peripheral blood. V and J are TRBV6-5 and TRBJ1-1; tentatively, D is TRBD1 (5 bases). The CDR3 spells CASALGGGNIEAFF. The CDR3 bases are TGTGCCAGCGCCCTAGGCGGGGGGAATATTGAAGCTTTCTTT.